Shown below are 28 T cell receptor beta chains from a single sample sequenced in a study of cytomegalovirus exposure and HLA in healthy donors. Primers for the PCR totalled 60 Vbeta and 13 Jbeta. Generated by immunoSEQ multiplex PCR, the TCRdb table keeps only in-frame clones and is missing some. The sample includes approximately 150,000 clones, 77% of them seen just once. The sequenced sample was PBMCs. These receptor sequences come from a woman aged 30 to 39 in good health and CMV-seronegative.

Only a few counts were recorded for this clone. V is TRBV15 and J is TRBJ1-2; D unclear. Germline V gene sequence: CDR1 LNHNV, CDR2 YYDKDF (reference sequence). Between the trimmed V and J ends, which lost 0 bases and 7 bases, there was a span of 12 bases. This CDR3 is built from 14 residues. The CDR3 sequence: CATSRDYNEVGYTF. DNA for the CDR3: TGTGCCACCAGCAGAGATTATAATGAGGTTGGCTACACCTTC.

The chain uses TRBV6-1 and TRBJ2-1, with 12 bases matching TRBD2. Losses at the gene ends were 0 bases for V and 8 bases for J; bases not matched to a gene: 2. CDR3 length: 15 amino acids. In germline, CDR1 is MNHNS, CDR2 SASEGT. CDR3 nucleotides: TGTGCCAGCAGTGAAGCGACTAGCGGGAGTGATGAGCAGTTCTTC. It encodes CASSEATSGSDEQFF.

This clone was recorded a few times. The CDR3 DNA reads TGTGCCAGTCTCCCTCAGGGCCCCGGGGAGCTGTTTTTT. Encoded protein: CASLPQGPGELFF. V is TRBV19 and J is TRBJ2-2, with D possibly being TRBD1 (5 bases). With 8 bases removed from V and 6 bases from J, the gap between germline ends came to 13 bases. Germline V CDR1 and CDR2: LNHDA, SQIVND (reference sequence). This CDR3 has 13 residues.

In its sample, this clone was seen once. The chain uses TRBV5-6 and TRBJ1-1; D possibly corresponds to TRBD1 (6 bases). The germline gives CDR1 SGHDT, CDR2 YYEEEE. Between the trimmed V and J ends, which lost 2 bases and 3 bases, there was a span of 14 bases. This CDR3 is 15 amino acids long. The CDR3 sequence: CASSLQTGPYTEAFF. The CDR3, as DNA: TGTGCCAGCAGCTTACAAACAGGGCCCTACACTGAAGCTTTCTTT.

The rearrangement joins TRBV5-1 to TRBJ2-5, with 11 bases identical to TRBD1. The J call may be incorrect, as the DNA end agrees better with TRBJ2-7. CDR1 and CDR2 (germline): SGHRS, YFSETQ. This CDR3 is built from 14 residues. CDR3 bases: TGCGCCAGCAGCTGGGGGGACAGGGGGACCGAGCAGTACTTC. Encoded protein: CASSWGDRGTEQYF.

This clone showed up just a few times. The rearrangement links TRBV4-2 to TRBJ2-3; TRBD2 aligns across 7 bases. CDR1 is LGHNA and CDR2 is YNFKEQ in the germline V gene. The CDR3 length is 20 residues. The V gene end was trimmed by 0 bases and the J gene end by 3 bases; junction bases not matched to a gene: 18. DNA of the CDR3: TGTGCCAGCAGCCAAGACCACCTCCGCCTCGTTGCGGGAGCAACAGATACGCAGTATTTT. Amino acid sequence: CASSQDHLRLVAGATDTQYF.

This clone appeared a few times. The chain uses TRBV7-6 and TRBJ1-4; D might be TRBD1 (5 bases). Germline-derived CDR1 and CDR2 are SGHVS and FNYEAQ. V was shortened by 3 bases and J by 4 bases, with 18 bases between the two germline ends. CDR3 length equals 17 residues. The CDR3 loop is CASSFSPRQTRNEKLFF. For the CDR3, the DNA is TGTGCCAGCAGCTTTTCCCCCAGACAGACTCGTAATGAAAAACTGTTTTTT.

This clone appeared a few times. The chain has TRBV5-1 and TRBJ2-5; 10 bases align to TRBD2. This CDR3 region has 16 residues. Germline loops: CDR1 SGHRS, CDR2 YFSETQ. The V segment lost 0 bases and the J segment 5 bases; nucleotides outside the gene matches: 7. The CDR3 sequence is CASSLEPSGSLETQYF. The CDR3 region has the DNA TGCGCCAGCAGCTTGGAGCCTAGCGGGAGTTTGGAGACCCAGTACTTC.

The chain recombines TRBV5-4 with TRBJ2-3, with 7 nucleotides matching TRBD2. V shed 2 bases, J shed 0 bases, and the junction held 12 bases outside the gene matches. This CDR3 spans 18 amino acids. CDR1 and CDR2 (germline): SGHNT, YYREEE (reference sequence). The CDR3 sequence is CASSLHYRGETSTDTQYF. The DNA for the CDR3 is TGTGCCAGCAGCTTACATTACCGGGGGGAGACTAGCACAGATACGCAGTATTTT.

This chain joins TRBV28 and TRBJ2-1, with a weak D call TRBD2 (5 bases). The CDR3 totals 13 residues. Deletions cut 3 bases from V and 4 bases from J, with 7 bases between. The V gene's germline CDR1 is MDHEN and CDR2 SYDVKM. The CDR3 region has the DNA TGTGCCAGCAGTTTTCCGGGATACAATGAGCAGTTCTTC. Translation: CASSFPGYNEQFF.

The rearrangement links TRBV19 to TRBJ1-2; 7 positions agree with TRBD1. Germline CDR1 and CDR2: LNHDA and SQIVND (reference sequence). This CDR3 has 18 residues. V lost 6 bases, J lost 1 base, and 17 bases stayed unmatched. The CDR3 loop is CASRRAGTAETFNYGYTF. Here the CDR3 DNA reads TGTGCCAGTAGGCGAGCTGGGACAGCCGAAACTTTTAACTATGGCTACACCTTC.

The chain is built from TRBV5-1 and TRBJ1-2; TRBD1 is a possible D gene (5 bases). The germline gives CDR1 SGHRS, CDR2 YFSETQ. This CDR3 comprises 17 residues. Trimming removed 3 bases from V and 4 bases from J, with 22 bases in between. CDR3: CASSSRGSIERGYGYTF. The CDR3 nucleotides are TGCGCCAGCAGCTCGCGGGGGTCAATTGAACGGGGCTATGGCTACACCTTC.

This clone has only a few counts. This sequence joins TRBV2 and TRBJ2-3; D ambiguous. The CDR3 extends over 14 amino acids. Trimming removed 1 base at V and 0 bases at J, with 5 bases between. The V gene's germline CDR1 is SNHLY and CDR2 FYNNEI. Here the CDR3 reads CASSEGGSTDTQYF. The CDR3 DNA sequence: TGTGCCAGCAGTGAAGGCGGCAGCACAGATACGCAGTATTTT.

The rearrangement uses TRBV29-1 and TRBJ1-1; D not resolved. CDR3 length equals 13 residues. The germline V and J ends were trimmed by 2 bases and 0 bases, with 7 bases remaining between them. Germline V CDR1 and CDR2: SQVTM, ANQGSEA. The CDR3 bases are TGCAGCGTTGAACGGGGAATGAACACTGAAGCTTTCTTT. It yields the protein CSVERGMNTEAFF. Drawing the rest from reference TRBV29-1 and TRBJ1-1, the complete variable domain is SAVISQKPSRDICQRGTSLTIQCQVDSQVTMMFWYRQQPGQSLTLIATANQGSEATYESGFVIDKFPISRPNLTFSTLTVSNMSPEDSSIYLCSVERGMNTEAFFGQGTRLTVV.

V usage is TRBV29-1 and J usage is TRBJ2-7, with 13 nucleotides matching TRBD2. Trimming took 3 bases from V and 5 from J; bases not matched to a gene: 7. This CDR3 spans 15 amino acids. Germline lookup yields CDR1 SQVTM and CDR2 ANQGSEA. CDR3: CSVDAPGLAGDEQYF. The CDR3, as DNA: TGCAGCGTTGATGCGCCCGGACTAGCGGGAGACGAGCAGTACTTC.

This clone has a count of ten or more. The chain joins TRBV6-1 to TRBJ1-6; 7 bases fit TRBD1. Germline V gene data show CDR1 as MNHNS and CDR2 as SASEGT. The CDR3 length is 14 residues. The J segment lost 6 bases and the V segment lost 10 bases, leaving 9 bases of the junction unmatched. The CDR3 loop reads CAIRDGTVNSPLHF. CDR3 coding DNA: TGTGCCATCCGCGACGGGACAGTTAATTCACCCCTCCACTTT.

This clone occurred once. This chain connects TRBV11-2 to TRBJ2-3; 10 bases map to TRBD1. V shed 2 bases, J shed 4 bases, and the junction held 9 bases outside the gene matches. The germline gives CDR1 SGHAT, CDR2 FQNNGV. There are 17 residues in the CDR3. The DNA of the CDR3 is TGTGCCAGCAGCTTATCTCGGGACAGGGGTTTCGCAGATACGCAGTATTTT. Residues: CASSLSRDRGFADTQYF.

This rearrangement joins TRBV7-9 to TRBJ2-3; 9 bases match TRBD1. The CDR3 sequence is 12 residues long. J was trimmed by 14 bases and V by 1 base; bases with no gene match: 4. CDR1 SEHNR and CDR2 FQNEAQ come from the germline V gene (reference sequence). The CDR3 region has the DNA TGTGCCAGCAGCTTAGGGGAGGGACAGGGGTATTTT. Its protein is CASSLGEGQGYF.

The V gene is TRBV7-2, the J gene TRBJ1-3; TRBD1 might be the D (5 bases). This CDR3 has 14 amino acids. V lost 5 bases and J lost 2, with 10 bases in between. Germline CDR1 reads SGHTA; CDR2 reads FQGNSA. DNA of the CDR3: TGTGCCAGCAGCCCGAGGACAACTGGAAACACCATATATTTT. Its protein product is CASSPRTTGNTIYF.

V is TRBV6-4 and J is TRBJ1-5, with 9 bases fitting TRBD1. The trim removed 4 bases at V and 1 base at J, leaving 5 bases unmatched. The CDR3 extends over 16 amino acids. Germline CDR1 and CDR2: MRHNA and SNTAGT. The CDR3 spells CASSVRDRESNQPQHF. Here the CDR3 DNA reads TGTGCCAGCAGTGTCCGGGACAGGGAGAGCAATCAGCCCCAGCATTTT.

This clone was observed once. The CDR3 DNA sequence: TGCGCCAGCAGCGGGGGGACCGTGTACAATGAGCAGTTCTTC. Its translation is CASSGGTVYNEQFF. The chain recombines TRBV5-1 with TRBJ2-1, with D perhaps matching TRBD2 (6 bases). CDR3 length: 14 amino acids. V lost 4 bases to trimming and J lost 4 bases, with 12 bases between them. Germline CDR1 SGHRS, CDR2 YFSETQ.

The chain carries TRBV10-3 and TRBJ1-6; TRBD1 aligns across 11 bases. The germline CDR1 and CDR2 sequences are ENHRY and SYGVKD. Trimming cost V 8 bases and J 4 bases; bases outside gene matches: 4. CDR3 length: 15 residues. As DNA, the CDR3 is TGTGCCATCGGGACAGGGGGAGAGTATAATTCACCCCTCCACTTT. Translated, it gives CAIGTGGEYNSPLHF.

The V call is TRBV27, the J call TRBJ2-5; 14 positions match TRBD2. The length of the CDR3 is 15 residues. The germline V gene has CDR1 MNHEY and CDR2 SMNVEV (reference sequence). Losses at the gene ends were 5 bases for V and 6 bases for J; bases not matched to a gene: 5. The CDR3 DNA sequence: TGTGCCAGCAGTAGGGGACTAGCGGGGGACCAGACCCAGTACTTC. Amino acids: CASSRGLAGDQTQYF.

This chain joins TRBV7-8 and TRBJ2-5; D gene unclear. The V gene lost 1 base and the J gene lost 5 bases, with 5 bases spanning the gap. The CDR3 length is 12 residues. Germline lookup yields CDR1 SGHVS and CDR2 FQNEAQ. DNA for the CDR3: TGTGCCAGCAGCTTAGACGGTGAGACCCAGTACTTC. It specifies CASSLDGETQYF.

This clone was detected only once. J is TRBJ1-1 and V is TRBV19, with D tentatively TRBD1 (6 bases). CDR1 and CDR2 (germline): LNHDA, SQIVND (reference sequence). Trimming pared 1 base from V and 6 bases from J, leaving 15 bases between. This CDR3 has 15 residues. For the CDR3, the DNA is TGTGCCAGTAGTATAGTCAGGGGCGCATTGCCTGAAGCTTTCTTT. This encodes CASSIVRGALPEAFF.

The CDR3 sequence is CASSFGGQGAGQPQHF. CDR3 in DNA: TGTGCCAGCAGTTTTGGGGGACAGGGGGCGGGACAGCCCCAGCATTTT. The chain is built from TRBV28 and TRBJ1-5, with 12 bases that match TRBD1. This CDR3 is built from 16 residues. Germline V lookup: CDR1 MDHEN, CDR2 SYDVKM. Trimming at V came to 3 bases and at J to 7 bases, leaving 7 bases not matched to a gene.

In this sample, this clone turned up a few times. The CDR3 carries no conserved terminal phenylalanine or tryptophan, so it likely arises from a read error. It is unclear where the CDR3 begins or ends on the DNA, so no DNA is shown, and the CDR3 is as TCRdb lists it. The genes are TRBV20-1 and TRBJ2-7; the table gives TRBD2 as D, unverified against the DNA. Germline lookup yields CDR1 DFQATT and CDR2 SNEGSKA (reference sequence). Both ends counted, the CDR3 spans 11 residues. The CDR3 region is CSAQSYGGPTI.

The V call is TRBV9, the J call TRBJ1-4; the D gene is possibly TRBD1 (6 bases). Germline assignment: CDR1 SGDLS and CDR2 YYNGEE. The CDR3 covers 17 residues. The V gene lost 0 bases and the J gene lost 10 bases, with 22 bases spanning the gap. DNA for the CDR3: TGTGCCAGCAGCGTAGGAGGGGGGGTAAACATCAAGGGAAAACTGTTTTTT. Residues: CASSVGGGVNIKGKLFF.